In this sample, the clone carrying this T cell receptor (beta chain) turned up once. The source of the sample is a study of T cell responses to AZD1222 COVID-19 vaccine. V lost 4 bases, J lost 0 bases, and 3 bases lay in between. The CDR3 extends over 12 amino acids. CDR1 and CDR2 from the germline V gene are SNHLY and FYNNEI. Profiling relied on immunoSEQ multiplex PCR, and the TCRdb table lists in-frame clones only, not all of them. The profile shows about 150,000 clones, 93% of them singletons. This receptor was identified in an adult in good health. The input for sequencing was peripheral blood, taken on day 0 of AZD1222 vaccination. The chain recombines TRBV2 with TRBJ2-5, with D uncertain. The CDR3 sequence is CASSVDQETQYF. In DNA, the CDR3 is TGTGCCAGCAGTGTGGACCAAGAGACCCAGTACTTC.